The 28 T cell receptor beta chains listed next were all sequenced from one sample in a study of blood T cell repertoires in COVID-19. Sequencing was performed with immunoSEQ multiplex PCR; in TCRdb, only in-frame clones are kept and a portion is missing. Among hundreds of thousands of clones listed, 85% were seen once. Sequenced input: PBMCs or T cells enriched from blood (not recorded which). The source of these receptors is a woman aged 30 to 39 who had been exposed to COVID-19.

This clone appeared a few times. The rearrangement joins TRBV5-6 to TRBJ2-1; 9 positions match TRBD2. Germline CDR1 is SGHDT and CDR2 is YYEEEE. CDR3 length equals 15 residues. V lost 0 bases to trimming and J lost 7 bases; unmatched junction nucleotides: 5. The CDR3 loop reads CASSLVLAGFNEQFF. CDR3 bases: TGTGCCAGCAGCTTGGTCCTAGCGGGATTTAATGAGCAGTTCTTC.

This sequence joins TRBV18 and TRBJ2-3, with D uncertain. The germline V and J ends were trimmed by 3 bases and 0 bases, with 7 bases remaining between them. CDR1 and CDR2 from the germline V gene are KGHSH and LQKENI. The CDR3 sequence is 14 residues long. CDR3: CASSPARSTDTQYF. The CDR3 region has the DNA TGTGCCAGCTCACCGGCACGAAGCACAGATACGCAGTATTTT.

V gene TRBV10-1 combines with J gene TRBJ1-5; D is uncertain. The CDR3 spans 13 residues. Germline V CDR1 and CDR2: WNHNN, SYGVQD (reference sequence). The V end lost 3 bases, the J end lost 5 bases, and 8 bases lay between the germline ends. Here the CDR3 reads CASSDFPDQPQHF. Here the CDR3 DNA reads TGCGCCAGCAGTGATTTTCCAGATCAGCCCCAGCATTTT.

CDR3 coding DNA: TGTGCCAGCTCACCGTCAGGGTCGAATGTTCAGCCCCAGCATTTT. This gives the protein CASSPSGSNVQPQHF. The chain employs TRBV18 and TRBJ1-5, with D possibly being TRBD1 (5 bases). Per the germline V gene, CDR1 is KGHSH and CDR2 is LQKENI. The V end lost 3 bases, the J end lost 6 bases, and 15 bases lay between the germline ends. This CDR3 spans 15 amino acids. Supplemented by reference TRBV18 and TRBJ1-5, the full variable domain reads NAGVMQNPRHLVRRRGQEARLRCSPMKGHSHVYWYRQLPEEGLKFMVYLQKENIIDESGMPKERFSAEFPKEGPSILRIQQVVRGDSAAYFCASSPSGSNVQPQHFGDGTRLSIL.

This clone has only one observation. The CDR3 spells CASSQDGSGGARDTQYF. The CDR3 DNA sequence: TGCGCCAGCAGCCAAGATGGAAGCGGGGGGGCAAGAGATACGCAGTATTTT. The chain employs TRBV4-3 and TRBJ2-3; 10 bases match TRBD2. With 0 bases clipped from V and 5 bases from J, the junction kept 8 bases outside the gene matches. The CDR3 totals 17 residues. The germline gives CDR1 LGHNA, CDR2 YSLEER.

The rearrangement links TRBV28 to TRBJ2-7; 9 nucleotides align to TRBD1. Trimming at V came to 2 bases and at J to 1 base, leaving 15 bases not matched to a gene. This CDR3 is built from 19 residues. Germline V gene data show CDR1 as MDHEN and CDR2 as SYDVKM. CDR3 in DNA: TGTGCCAGCAGTTTAATTTTGTCGGCTCGGGGACAGGGTTCCTACGAGCAGTACTTC. It codes for CASSLILSARGQGSYEQYF.

This rearrangement joins TRBV30 to TRBJ1-6; tentatively, D is TRBD1 (5 bases). The V gene's germline CDR1 is GTSNPN and CDR2 SVGIG (reference sequence). This CDR3 has 15 residues. V was pared by 3 bases and J by 5 bases, with 14 bases between. For the CDR3, the DNA is TGTGCCTGGAGGTTCCGGGGGATTGATAATTCACCCCTCCACTTT. Translating it yields CAWRFRGIDNSPLHF.

The chain has TRBV5-1 and TRBJ2-7; 10 bases fit TRBD1. CDR1 and CDR2 (germline): SGHRS, YFSETQ. This CDR3 spans 15 amino acids. The V and J ends lost 4 bases and 0 bases, in that order; junction bases with no gene match: 4. This CDR3 reads CASSRDRGGSYEQYF. The DNA for the CDR3 is TGCGCCAGCAGCAGGGACAGGGGCGGCTCCTACGAGCAGTACTTC. Complete variable domain (other parts from reference TRBV5-1 and TRBJ2-7): KAGVTQTPRYLIKTRGQQVTLSCSPISGHRSVSWYQQTPGQGLQFLFEYFSETQRNKGNFPGRFSGRQFSNSRSEMNVSTLELGDSALYLCASSRDRGGSYEQYFGPGTRLTVT.

The rearrangement uses TRBV30 and TRBJ1-2; TRBD1 might be the D (6 bases). V lost 6 bases, J lost 4 bases, and 18 bases lay in between. CDR1 and CDR2 (germline): GTSNPN, SVGIG (reference sequence). This CDR3 contains 14 residues. In nucleotides, the CDR3 is TGTGCCTGTGAATATGGGGGCGCCGGCTATGGCTACACCTTC. Translated, it gives CACEYGGAGYGYTF.

The V call is TRBV12-5, the J call TRBJ1-2, with TRBD1 identical over 7 bases. Unmatched junction bases numbered 4, after V lost 1 base and J lost 2 bases. CDR3 length equals 15 residues. Germline lookup yields CDR1 LGHNT and CDR2 FRNRAP. CDR3 region: CASGLGGQPNYGYTF. CDR3 in DNA: TGTGCTAGTGGTTTGGGGGGACAGCCCAACTATGGCTACACCTTC. The full variable domain, completed using reference TRBV12-5 and TRBJ1-2, is DARVTQTPRHKVTEMGQEVTMRCQPILGHNTVFWYRQTMMQGLELLAYFRNRAPLDDSGMPKDRFSAEMPDATLATLKIQPSEPRDSAVYFCASGLGGQPNYGYTFGSGTRLTVV.

This chain connects TRBV18 to TRBJ2-1, with D perhaps matching TRBD1 (5 bases). The V and J ends lost 5 bases and 1 base respectively, with 12 bases between them. The germline CDR1 and CDR2 sequences are KGHSH and LQKENI. The CDR3 is made up of 15 amino acids. The CDR3 DNA sequence: TGTGCCAGCTCAAACCAGGGTGGGTCCTACAATGAGCAGTTCTTC. Protein sequence: CASSNQGGSYNEQFF.

This clone was picked up one time. The chain is built from TRBV14 and TRBJ1-6; D remains ambiguous. V lost 0 bases, J lost 6 bases, and 12 bases lay in between. Germline V gives CDR1 SGHDN, CDR2 FVKESK. This CDR3 is 16 amino acids long. The CDR3 DNA sequence: TGTGCCAGCAGCCAAGAAAGACAAAAACGTAATTCACCCCTCCACTTT. Translating it yields CASSQERQKRNSPLHF.

V is TRBV2 and J is TRBJ2-5, with D perhaps matching TRBD2 (6 bases). CDR3 length: 12 residues. CDR1 SNHLY and CDR2 FYNNEI come from the germline V gene. The V gene lost 7 bases and the J gene lost 5 bases, with 11 bases spanning the gap. CDR3 nucleotides: TGTGCCAGCATGACTAGTCCGGAGACCCAGTACTTC. This sequence encodes CASMTSPETQYF.

CDR3 loop: CASSVGSGRWAEQFF. CDR3 in DNA: TGTGCCAGCAGCGTAGGTAGCGGGAGGTGGGCTGAGCAGTTCTTC. The chain recombines TRBV9 with TRBJ2-1; 10 nucleotides agree with TRBD2. Germline CDR1 reads SGDLS; CDR2 reads YYNGEE. With 0 bases clipped from V and 9 bases from J, the junction kept 6 bases outside the gene matches. The CDR3 is 15 amino acids.

This chain links TRBV5-4 with TRBJ2-1; D might be TRBD1 (6 bases). The V and J ends lost 3 bases and 0 bases respectively, with 10 bases between them. This CDR3 contains 15 residues. Germline V CDR1 and CDR2: SGHNT, YYREEE (reference sequence). CDR3 in DNA: TGTGCCAGCAGCTCCGGACAGCACTCCTACAATGAGCAGTTCTTC. This gives the protein CASSSGQHSYNEQFF. The full variable domain, its missing parts supplied by reference TRBV5-4 and TRBJ2-1, is ETGVTQSPTHLIKTRGQQVTLRCSSQSGHNTVSWYQQALGQGPQFIFQYYREEENGRGNFPPRFSGLQFPNYSSELNVNALELDDSALYLCASSSGQHSYNEQFFGPGTRLTVL.

The chain couples TRBV7-3 to TRBJ2-7; weak D call: TRBD2 (6 bases). The V end lost 5 bases, the J end lost 7 bases, and 15 bases lay between the germline ends. Looked up from germline, CDR1 is SGHTA and CDR2 is FQGTGA. This CDR3 has 13 residues. Written as DNA, the CDR3 is TGTGCCAGCAGCGCCCCCCCGCGGGGAGAGCAGTACTTC. It codes for CASSAPPRGEQYF.

The chain uses TRBV6-2 or TRBV6-3 and TRBJ1-1; D remains unclear. V was trimmed by 0 bases and J by 7 bases, leaving 6 bases between them. CDR1 is MNHEY and CDR2 is SVGEGT in the germline V gene. The CDR3 length is 12 residues. CDR3 amino acids: CASSYSAVEAFF. CDR3 coding DNA: TGTGCCAGCAGTTACTCGGCGGTTGAAGCTTTCTTT.

This chain connects TRBV23-1 to TRBJ2-7; 16 bases agree with TRBD2. TRBV23-1 is annotated as an ORF whose role is uncertain. J was trimmed by 4 bases and V by 4 bases; bases with no gene match: 10. CDR3 length: 18 residues. The CDR3 DNA reads as TGCGCCAGCAGTCGGTCGGGACTAGCGGGAGGGGGACCTTACGAGCAGTACTTC. Its translation: CASSRSGLAGGGPYEQYF.

In regard to this clone: One end of the junction fails to match germline, which may point to a read error. The rearrangement links TRBV12-3 or TRBV12-4 to TRBJ1-2, with TRBD1 as a possible D gene (6 bases). There are 12 residues in the CDR3. CDR3 bases: TGTGCCAGCAGTTCACGGCGGGGGGCGAGAAGGTTC. As protein: CASSSRRGARRF.

The chain combines TRBV4-1 with TRBJ2-7, with 10 bases that match TRBD1. V was pared by 2 bases and J by 3 bases, with 4 bases of the junction left unmatched. Germline CDR1 and CDR2: MGHRA and YSYEKL. The length of the CDR3 is 15 residues. CDR3 in DNA: TGCGCCAGCAGCCAAACTGGGACAGGGGTCTACGAGCAGTACTTC. Its translation is CASSQTGTGVYEQYF.

This clone was observed a handful of times. The rearrangement links TRBV15 to TRBJ1-5; 8 nucleotides line up with TRBD1. Losses at the gene ends were 4 bases for V and 11 bases for J; bases not matched to a gene: 1. Germline CDR1 LNHNV, CDR2 YYDKDF (reference sequence). CDR3 length: 11 residues. The CDR3 protein is CATSTQGAQHF. CDR3 DNA: TGTGCCACCAGCACACAGGGGGCCCAGCATTTT.

The V and J genes are TRBV27 and TRBJ1-1; 7 nucleotides match TRBD1. CDR3 length: 11 amino acids. After removal of 8 bases from V and 9 bases from J, the junction contained 6 bases not matched to a gene. Germline V lookup: CDR1 MNHEY, CDR2 SMNVEV (reference sequence). CDR3 in DNA: TGTGCCAGCCTCGGACAGGCAAAAGCTTTCTTT. Protein: CASLGQAKAFF.

The chain recombines TRBV7-3 with TRBJ1-4; D not resolved. The ends were cut back, 2 bases at V and 0 bases at J, with 7 bases in the middle. Germline CDR1 and CDR2: SGHTA and FQGTGA. The CDR3 spans 15 residues. CDR3: CASSLGRATNEKLFF. For the CDR3, the DNA is TGTGCCAGCAGCTTAGGGAGGGCAACTAATGAAAAACTGTTTTTT.

CDR3 in DNA: TGTGCCAGCAGTCAACAGGGGGCTCTTTCTAATGAAAAACTGTTTTTT. Protein product: CASSQQGALSNEKLFF. This chain connects TRBV3-1 (or the pseudogene TRBV3-2) to TRBJ1-4, with 9 bases that match TRBD1. Germline V gives CDR1 LGHDT, CDR2 YNNKEL (reference sequence). This CDR3 is built from 16 residues. V lost 6 bases and J lost 3; bases outside the gene matches: 8.

The chain employs TRBV7-9 and TRBJ1-4; D is uncertain. Germline V lookup: CDR1 SEHNR, CDR2 FQNEAQ (reference sequence). V was cut by 5 bases and J by 8 bases, with 12 bases left in between. The CDR3 contains 13 residues. CDR3 sequence reads: CASSRAGEEKLFF. For the CDR3, the DNA is TGTGCCAGCAGCCGGGCCGGGGAGGAAAAACTGTTTTTT.

V and J are TRBV12-3 or TRBV12-4 and TRBJ2-1; no reliable D call. V lost 2 bases and J lost 8, with 10 bases in between. This CDR3 has 13 amino acids. The CDR3 loop is CASSLTLMDEQFF. CDR3 in DNA: TGTGCCAGCAGTTTAACATTAATGGATGAGCAGTTCTTC.

V is TRBV6-1 and J is TRBJ1-2; TRBD1 aligns across 8 bases. The CDR3 is 15 residues long. V was pared by 1 base and J by 7 bases, with 8 bases of the junction left unmatched. CDR1 and CDR2 (germline): MNHNS, SASEGT. The CDR3 sequence is CASSEEGRGPGGYTF. CDR3 DNA: TGTGCCAGCAGTGAAGAGGGCAGGGGGCCGGGTGGCTACACCTTC.

The V call is TRBV28, the J call TRBJ2-4; 8 bases are a match to TRBD1. The CDR3 covers 15 residues. Trimming removed 5 bases from V and 3 bases from J; junction bases left unmatched: 6. The germline gives CDR1 MDHEN, CDR2 SYDVKM. CDR3 sequence: CASSDRGNLKNIQYF. The CDR3 DNA sequence: TGTGCCAGCAGTGACAGGGGAAATCTCAAAAACATTCAGTACTTC.